The 13 T cell receptor beta chains listed next were all sequenced from one sample in a study of read filtering for tumor transcriptome and immune sequencing. The library was built from around 400 ng RNA with molecular barcoded adaptors for alpha/delta and beta/gamma chains. TCRdb reprocessed the reads with MiXCR, giving one entry per CDR3 protein. This table has 35,000 to 40,000 distinct CDR3 sequences, approximately 13% appearing once. The sample taken for sequencing was a population of CD138-negative cells sorted from bone marrow. Receptors originate from a donor at least 40 years old with multiple myeloma.

As for this clonotype: A read error is possible here, since a much larger clone lies one base away. This sequence joins TRBV19 and TRBJ2-3; tentatively, D is TRBD1 (6 bases). Germline lookup yields CDR1 LNHDA and CDR2 SQIVND (reference sequence). This CDR3 comprises 15 residues. CDR3 loop: CARRQQGAGTDTQYF. The CDR3 DNA reads as TGTGCCCGTAGACAACAGGGTGCGGGCACAGATACGCAGTATTTT.

This clonotype was observed many times. The chain recombines TRBV12-3 or TRBV12-4 with TRBJ1-5, with a weak D call TRBD1 (6 bases). This CDR3 contains 13 residues. Trimming removed 4 bases at V and 7 bases at J, with 11 bases between. CDR3 bases: TGTGCCAGCAGTTCCACAGGGTACCAGCCCCAGCATTTT. Residues: CASSSTGYQPQHF.

This clonotype came up many times. J is TRBJ2-7 and V is TRBV25-1; no definite D call. Trimming removed 1 base from V and 2 bases from J, with 18 bases in between. Looked up from germline, CDR1 is MGHDK and CDR2 is SYGVNS. The CDR3 is 17 residues long. The CDR3 region has the DNA TGTGCCAGCAGTGAATTGAACGCCACATCTGCGGCCTACGAGCAGTACTTC. This translates into CASSELNATSAAYEQYF.

This clonotype came up many times. The chain recombines TRBV11-2 with TRBJ2-3; D not certain. Trimming shortened V by 1 base and J by 1 base, and 9 bases separated the two germline ends. The germline V gene has CDR1 SGHAT and CDR2 FQNNGV. This CDR3 spans 15 amino acids. The CDR3 sequence: CASSLGSSGTDTQYF. The CDR3 coding sequence is TGTGCCAGCAGCTTAGGTTCCTCGGGCACAGATACGCAGTATTTT.

This clonotype occurred many times. The rearrangement links TRBV29-1 to TRBJ2-3; a weak D match, TRBD1 (5 bases). This CDR3 has 11 amino acids. The V and J ends lost 7 bases and 5 bases respectively, with 10 bases between them. Germline V gene data show CDR1 as SQVTM and CDR2 as ANQGSEA. The CDR3 nucleotides are TGCAGCGCCAGACAGCAAGATACGCAGTATTTT. Amino acid sequence: CSARQQDTQYF.

This clonotype was detected many times. V gene TRBV7-2 combines with J gene TRBJ2-7; 14 nucleotides agree with TRBD2. CDR1 and CDR2 (germline): SGHTA, FQGNSA. The CDR3 sequence is 14 residues long. V trimming: 5 bases; J trimming: 10 bases; junction bases outside the gene matches: 7. For the CDR3, the DNA is TGTGCCAGCAGCGCCGGGACTAGCGGGGGCCCTCAGTACTTC. Its protein product is CASSAGTSGGPQYF. The entire variable domain, with the rest obtained from reference TRBV7-2 and TRBJ2-7, is as follows: GAGVSQSPSNKVTEKGKDVELRCDPISGHTALYWYRQSLGQGLEFLIYFQGNSAPDKSGLPSDRFSAERTGGSVSTLTIQRTQQEDSAVYLCASSAGTSGGPQYFGPGTRLTVT.

This clonotype was counted many times. CDR3 amino acids: CASTSTARSSYNEQFF. CDR3 nucleotides: TGTGCCAGTACTTCGACTGCCCGCAGCTCCTACAATGAGCAGTTCTTC. The genes are TRBV19 and TRBJ2-1; D remains unclear. This CDR3 comprises 16 residues. Germline V gives CDR1 LNHDA, CDR2 SQIVND (reference sequence). The V gene lost 7 bases and the J gene lost 0 bases, with 16 bases spanning the gap. The full variable domain, completed using reference TRBV19 and TRBJ2-1, is DGGITQSPKYLFRKEGQNVTLSCEQNLNHDAMYWYRQDPGQGLRLIYYSQIVNDFQKGDIAEGYSVSREKKESFPLTVTSAQKNPTAFYLCASTSTARSSYNEQFFGPGTRLTVL.

This clonotype was detected many times. The rearrangement uses TRBV18 and TRBJ2-7, with D perhaps matching TRBD1 (6 bases). Germline-derived CDR1 and CDR2 are KGHSH and LQKENI. Trimming took 4 bases from V and 7 from J, leaving 14 bases between them. CDR3 length: 13 amino acids. The CDR3 spells CASSRDTLGEQYF. As DNA, the CDR3 is TGTGCCAGCTCACGGGACACCCTTGGTGAGCAGTACTTC.

This clonotype was counted many times. This sequence joins TRBV7-2 and TRBJ2-3; 9 bases line up with TRBD2. Per germline, CDR1 SGHTA and CDR2 FQGNSA. Unmatched junction bases numbered 8, after V lost 0 bases and J lost 1 base. The CDR3 consists of 18 residues. CDR3 coding DNA: TGTGCCAGCAGCTTAGCGCGGGGAAGGACTAGCGGCACAGATACGCAGTATTTT. This translates into CASSLARGRTSGTDTQYF.

This clonotype showed up many times. CDR3 protein: CASSYSGVRNTEAFF. The CDR3 bases are TGTGCCAGCAGTTACTCCGGCGTCAGGAACACTGAAGCTTTCTTT. The chain combines TRBV6-6 with TRBJ1-1; D call uncertain. Trimming stripped 0 bases from V and 1 base from J, with 9 bases between. This CDR3 has 15 residues. Germline CDR1 reads MNHNY; CDR2 reads SVGAGI (reference sequence).

This clonotype was seen many times. V gene TRBV29-1 combines with J gene TRBJ1-1; no reliable D call. Trimming cost V 4 bases and J 1 base, with 10 bases left between them. Germline V gene data show CDR1 as SQVTM and CDR2 as ANQGSEA. There are 13 residues in the CDR3. CDR3 region: CSVGKAGNTEAFF. The CDR3 nucleotides read TGCAGCGTTGGTAAAGCAGGGAACACTGAAGCTTTCTTT.

This clonotype was seen ten or more times. The chain employs TRBV29-1 and TRBJ2-2, with D tentatively TRBD1 (6 bases). The V end lost 4 bases, the J end lost 2 bases, and 11 bases lay between the germline ends. Germline assignment: CDR1 SQVTM and CDR2 ANQGSEA. This CDR3 is built from 14 residues. CDR3 loop: CSVGGLLNTGELFF. The CDR3 coding sequence is TGCAGCGTTGGGGGGCTACTAAACACCGGGGAGCTGTTTTTT.

Turning to this clonotype: An end of the junction does not agree with germline; a read error may underlie this. The chain uses TRBV28 and TRBJ2-1; TRBD1 matches at 9 bases. This CDR3 spans 15 amino acids. Germline V gene sequence: CDR1 MDHEN, CDR2 SYDVKM. The CDR3 is CASSSGTGPYNEQFF. The CDR3, as DNA: TGCGCCAGCAGTTCGGGGACAGGGCCTTACAATGAGCAGTTCTTC.